One and the same sample provided the 23 T cell receptor beta chains below, sequenced in a study of OX40 agonist ivuxolimab in advanced cancers. The repertoire was sequenced with immunoSEQ multiplex PCR; TCRdb's copy has only in-frame clones and lacks some. This repertoire shows tens of thousands of clones, around nine tenths found once; its top ten account for 0.15% to 0.2%. This specimen consisted of CD4+ or CD8+ T cells sorted from blood, obtained in a trial of the OX40 agonist ivuxolimab. The receptors stem from an adult with an advanced solid tumor such as melanoma, head and neck, liver or kidney cancer.

V and J are TRBV27 and TRBJ2-1; a weak D match, TRBD1 (6 bases). The V gene lost 6 bases and the J gene lost 5 bases, with 17 bases spanning the gap. CDR3 length equals 15 residues. Germline-derived CDR1 and CDR2 are MNHEY and SMNVEV (reference sequence). The CDR3 sequence: CASSPRVGTNNEQFF. CDR3 bases: TGTGCCAGCAGCCCACGGGTGGGGACAAACAATGAGCAGTTCTTC.

The CDR3 region is CASSVGAGPETQYF. The CDR3 DNA follows: TGTGCCAGCAGCGTAGGTGCGGGGCCAGAGACCCAGTACTTC. The chain employs TRBV9 and TRBJ2-5, with TRBD2 as a possible D gene (6 bases). The CDR3 loop spans 14 amino acids. Trimming removed 0 bases at V and 4 bases at J, with 10 bases between. Germline V lookup: CDR1 SGDLS, CDR2 YYNGEE. Full variable domain (remainder filled in from reference TRBV9 and TRBJ2-5): DSGVTQTPKHLITATGQRVTLRCSPRSGDLSVYWYQQSLDQGLQFLIQYYNGEERAKGNILERFSAQQFPDLHSELNLSSLELGDSALYFCASSVGAGPETQYFGPGTRLLVL.

The V call is TRBV5-1, the J call TRBJ1-6; 8 bases match TRBD1. This CDR3 comprises 15 residues. J was trimmed by 7 bases and V by 4 bases; bases with no gene match: 7. Germline V CDR1 and CDR2: SGHRS, YFSETQ. The CDR3 DNA is TGCGCCAGCAGCACGCAGGGGGCGGAGAATTCACCCCTCCACTTT. Its protein is CASSTQGAENSPLHF. The full variable domain, its missing parts supplied by reference TRBV5-1 and TRBJ1-6, is KAGVTQTPRYLIKTRGQQVTLSCSPISGHRSVSWYQQTPGQGLQFLFEYFSETQRNKGNFPGRFSGRQFSNSRSEMNVSTLELGDSALYLCASSTQGAENSPLHFGNGTRLTVT.

The chain couples TRBV28 to TRBJ1-5; 11 nucleotides agree with TRBD1. Germline CDR1 reads MDHEN; CDR2 reads SYDVKM. The J segment lost 0 bases and the V segment lost 6 bases, leaving 10 bases of the junction unmatched. This CDR3 region has 18 residues. CDR3 bases: TGTGCCAGCAGCACGGACAGGGGGCAATTCTCTAGCAATCAGCCCCAGCATTTT. It is translated as CASSTDRGQFSSNQPQHF. Based on the CDR3 plus reference TRBV28 and TRBJ1-5, the full variable domain is DVKVTQSSRYLVKRTGEKVFLECVQDMDHENMFWYRQDPGLGLRLIYFSYDVKMKEKGDIPEGYSVSREKKERFSLILESASTNQTSMYLCASSTDRGQFSSNQPQHFGDGTRLSIL.

The gene calls are TRBV5-1 and TRBJ2-5; 10 bases map to TRBD1. The CDR3 contains 14 residues. The V gene end was trimmed by 2 bases and the J gene end by 9 bases; junction bases not matched to a gene: 7. Germline V gene sequence: CDR1 SGHRS, CDR2 YFSETQ. The DNA of the CDR3 is TGCGCCAGCAGCTTAGACAGGGGGCGTGTCGCCCAGTACTTC. This encodes CASSLDRGRVAQYF.

The chain couples TRBV21-1 to TRBJ1-2. TRBV21-1 is noted as a pseudogene. This CDR3 region has 14 residues. CDR3 in amino acids: CASSKGGVSSGYTF. CDR3 coding DNA: TGTGCCAGCAGCAAAGGGGGGGTGTCGTCTGGCTACACCTTC.

J is TRBJ1-6 and V is TRBV18; tentatively, D is TRBD1 (6 bases). V lost 4 bases, J lost 9 bases, and 13 bases lay in between. The CDR3 consists of 14 residues. The germline V gene has CDR1 KGHSH and CDR2 LQKENI. The CDR3 coding sequence is TGTGCCAGCTCACGGGACAAATCCCTTTCACCCCTCCACTTT. This codes for CASSRDKSLSPLHF. The full variable domain, its missing parts supplied by reference TRBV18 and TRBJ1-6, is NAGVMQNPRHLVRRRGQEARLRCSPMKGHSHVYWYRQLPEEGLKFMVYLQKENIIDESGMPKERFSAEFPKEGPSILRIQQVVRGDSAAYFCASSRDKSLSPLHFGNGTRLTVT.

The genes are TRBV6-1 and TRBJ1-2; D remains unclear. CDR1 MNHNS and CDR2 SASEGT come from the germline V gene. CDR3 length: 13 residues. Trimming shortened V by 6 bases and J by 8 bases, and 16 bases separated the two germline ends. CDR3 sequence (DNA): TGTGCCAGCAGCGAGTCTTGGGGTTACGGCTACACCTTC. This translates into CASSESWGYGYTF.

V gene TRBV9 combines with J gene TRBJ2-4; 8 nucleotides agree with TRBD1. The CDR3 length is 17 residues. Looked up from germline, CDR1 is SGDLS and CDR2 is YYNGEE. The ends lost 3 bases at V and 2 bases at J; junction bases unmatched: 10. The CDR3 DNA follows: TGTGCCAGCAGCGGCGAGACGACAGGGGTGACCAAAAACATTCAGTACTTC. Its translation is CASSGETTGVTKNIQYF. Filled out from reference TRBV9 and TRBJ2-4, the complete variable domain reads DSGVTQTPKHLITATGQRVTLRCSPRSGDLSVYWYQQSLDQGLQFLIQYYNGEERAKGNILERFSAQQFPDLHSELNLSSLELGDSALYFCASSGETTGVTKNIQYFGAGTRLSVL.

This chain connects TRBV6-5 to TRBJ1-1; maybe TRBD1 (5 bases). V lost 2 bases and J 9 bases, leaving 10 bases between the germline ends. Germline assignment: CDR1 MNHEY and CDR2 SVGAGI. This CDR3 has 12 amino acids. In DNA, the CDR3 is TGTGCCAGCAGTTACCAAGCAGGGAAAGCTTTCTTT. Translation gives CASSYQAGKAFF.

The rearrangement links TRBV9 to TRBJ1-1; D might be TRBD1 (5 bases). Germline CDR1 reads SGDLS; CDR2 reads YYNGEE. There are 16 residues in the CDR3. V dropped 2 bases and J dropped 5 bases, with 19 bases sitting between them. In nucleotides, the CDR3 is TGTGCCAGCAGCGTCCCCGTCGGGGGTTTCGGAACTGAAGCTTTCTTT. Protein sequence: CASSVPVGGFGTEAFF.

This rearrangement joins TRBV4-2 to TRBJ2-3; 7 nucleotides line up with TRBD2. The CDR3 has 14 amino acids. Trimming cost V 3 bases and J 5 bases; bases outside gene matches: 5. Germline CDR1 is LGHNA and CDR2 is YNFKEQ. The CDR3 reads CASSQAGGRDTQYF. As DNA, the CDR3 is TGTGCCAGCAGCCAGGCTGGCGGGAGAGATACGCAGTATTTT.

This chain joins TRBV7-2 and TRBJ1-4; possibly TRBD1 for D (6 bases). This CDR3 contains 14 residues. Per germline, CDR1 SGHTA and CDR2 FQGNSA. V was cut by 5 bases and J by 7 bases, with 14 bases left in between. CDR3 DNA sequence: TGTGCCAGCAGCCCACAGGGTAGGGTTGAAAAACTGTTTTTT. Translated, it gives CASSPQGRVEKLFF.

The chain recombines TRBV5-6 with TRBJ2-3, with 8 bases that match TRBD1. The V gene end was trimmed by 2 bases and the J gene end by 3 bases; junction bases not matched to a gene: 8. CDR1 and CDR2 from the germline V gene are SGHDT and YYEEEE. The CDR3 length is 16 residues. The DNA for the CDR3 is TGTGCCAGCAGCTTAGGGCAGGGGGCTTCGACAGATACGCAGTATTTT. Its protein product is CASSLGQGASTDTQYF.

In DNA, the CDR3 is TGTGCCAGCTCAAGGGACAATAATCCCTACAATGAGCAGTTCTTC. Translated: CASSRDNNPYNEQFF. This chain joins TRBV18 and TRBJ2-1, with a possible D match to TRBD1 (6 bases). CDR3 length: 15 amino acids. The germline V gene encodes CDR1 KGHSH and CDR2 LQKENI. The ends were cut back, 5 bases at V and 2 bases at J, with 13 bases in the middle.

The chain employs TRBV2 and TRBJ2-2, with D tentatively TRBD1 (6 bases). In germline, CDR1 is SNHLY, CDR2 FYNNEI. The CDR3 covers 17 residues. V was pared by 4 bases and J by 0 bases, with 15 bases between. CDR3 protein: CASSGGGQWANTGELFF. CDR3 nucleotide sequence: TGTGCCAGCAGTGGGGGCGGACAGTGGGCGAACACCGGGGAGCTGTTTTTT.

The CDR3: CAWRGVGPNTGELFF. Here the CDR3 DNA reads TGTGCCTGGAGGGGGGTTGGACCGAACACCGGGGAGCTGTTTTTT. The chain carries TRBV30 and TRBJ2-2; tentatively, D is TRBD1 or TRBD2 (5 bases each). Trimming cost V 3 bases and J 0 bases, with 11 bases left between them. The CDR3 is made up of 15 amino acids. The germline V gene encodes CDR1 GTSNPN and CDR2 SVGIG (reference sequence).

The chain carries TRBV27 and TRBJ2-1; possible D gene TRBD2, 5 bases. The CDR3 has 15 residues. Germline assignment: CDR1 MNHEY and CDR2 SMNVEV (reference sequence). V lost 6 bases, J lost 0 bases, and 12 bases lay in between. The CDR3 DNA reads TGTGCCAGCAGGGGAGCGGCGGCCTCCTACAATGAGCAGTTCTTC. Amino acids: CASRGAAASYNEQFF.

The chain recombines TRBV4-2 with TRBJ2-1; 8 nucleotides align to TRBD2. Germline values: CDR1 LGHNA, CDR2 YNFKEQ. The CDR3 consists of 15 residues. Losses at the gene ends were 3 bases for V and 8 bases for J; bases not matched to a gene: 9. The CDR3: CASSQTGGSGDEQFF. The CDR3 DNA sequence: TGTGCCAGCAGCCAGACGGGAGGGAGTGGGGATGAGCAGTTCTTC.

V gene TRBV28 combines with J gene TRBJ2-3, with 9 bases matching TRBD1. Germline V CDR1 and CDR2: MDHEN, SYDVKM. This CDR3 region has 16 residues. The ends lost 5 bases at V and 0 bases at J; junction bases unmatched: 6. The CDR3 region is CASSKAGTGSTDTQYF. DNA for the CDR3: TGTGCCAGCAGTAAAGCCGGGACAGGGAGCACAGATACGCAGTATTTT.

This chain uses TRBV11-1 with TRBJ2-7; D unclear. Trimming removed 2 bases from V and 3 bases from J, with 8 bases in between. Germline lookup yields CDR1 SGHAT and CDR2 FQDESV (reference sequence). This CDR3 has 13 amino acids. The CDR3 loop reads CASSLSVGYEQYF. CDR3 DNA: TGTGCCAGCAGCTTATCGGTCGGCTACGAGCAGTACTTC.

This chain joins TRBV14 and TRBJ2-1; D is possibly TRBD1 or TRBD2 (5 bases each). The CDR3 runs to 16 residues. CDR1 and CDR2 from the germline V gene are SGHDN and FVKESK. The V gene lost 4 bases and the J gene lost 6 bases, with 19 bases spanning the gap. The CDR3 sequence is CASSPRDVGFRNEQFF. CDR3 bases: TGTGCCAGCAGCCCCAGGGACGTTGGTTTCCGCAATGAGCAGTTCTTC.

This clone was seen just once. V is TRBV9 and J is TRBJ2-2, with TRBD2 matching 14 bases. This CDR3 is 15 amino acids long. CDR1 is SGDLS and CDR2 is YYNGEE in the germline V gene. V dropped 5 bases and J dropped 7; count of bases not matched to a gene: 4. The CDR3 nucleotides are TGTGCCAGCAGTGGACTAGCGGGGGGTATCGGGGAGCTGTTTTTT. Encoded protein: CASSGLAGGIGELFF.